The rows below give T cell receptor beta chains drawn from one sample of a study of blood T cells in healthy people across ages. TCRdb passed the 5' RACE reads through MiXCR, listing each CDR3 protein once. Found here are around 1,600,000 distinct CDR3 sequences, 40% to 45% of them singletons; the top ten hold 4%. The sample was blood. These TCRs come from a woman between 18 and 29 years old in good health. Both conserved end residues are part of each CDR3. A D gene is named only where the DNA matches it firmly. Clone size, where shown, is once, few, many, or a class for clones that have expanded.

TRBV12-3/TRBV12-4	TRBJ2-3	-	-	TGTGCCAGCAGTTTAGGGGCGCTAGTTGCAGATACGCAGTATTTT	CASSLGALVADTQYF
TRBV30	TRBJ2-3	-	TRBD2	TGTGCCTGGACCCTAGCGGGAGGCACAGATACGCAGTATTTT	CAWTLAGGTDTQYF
TRBV4-3	TRBJ2-1	-	-	TGCGCCAGCAGCCAAGATAGACAGATATACAATGAGCAGTTCTTC	CASSQDRQIYNEQFF
TRBV20-1	TRBJ1-5	-	-	TGCAGTGCTATGGGGACAATGAGTGGTAGGCCCCAGCATTTT	CSAMGTMSGRPQHF
TRBV15	TRBJ2-5	-	TRBD1	TGTGCCACCAGCAGCCCAACAGGGGGTAAAGAGACCCAGTACTTC	CATSSPTGGKETQYF
TRBV12-3/TRBV12-4	TRBJ1-4	once	-	TGTGCCAGCAGTTTTGGGAACCTCTATGAAAAACTGTTTTTT	CASSFGNLYEKLFF
TRBV6-2/TRBV6-3	TRBJ1-1	-	-	TGTGCCAGCAGACGACAGGCTGAAGCTTTCTTT	CASRRQAEAFF
TRBV6-2/TRBV6-3	TRBJ1-2	-	-	TGTGCCAGCATCAAGGCCAGGGGCCCTGACTATGGCTACACCTTC	CASIKARGPDYGYTF
TRBV25-1	TRBJ2-1	few	TRBD2	TGTGCCAGCAGTTCACACCGACTAGCGGAAGGGGGGAATGAGCAGTTCTTC	CASSSHRLAEGGNEQFF
TRBV5-1	TRBJ2-1	-	-	TGCGCCAGCAGCCCCGGGATCGCCAATGAGCAGTTCTTC	CASSPGIANEQFF
TRBV7-2	TRBJ2-1	-	TRBD2	TGTGCCAGCAGCTGTCAGATCCGGGGGGTCTACAATGAGCAGTTCTTC	CASSCQIRGVYNEQFF
TRBV6-6	TRBJ1-4	-	-	TGTGCCAGCAGATCGGACGGATATAATGAAAAACTGTTTTTT	CASRSDGYNEKLFF
TRBV29-1	TRBJ2-7	-	TRBD2	TGCAGCGTTGTATGGGGAGGGCATGAGCAGTACTTC	CSVVWGGHEQYF
TRBV7-9	TRBJ2-4	-	-	TGTGCCAGCAGCGTACGAGACTTGCGGTTTGGGAATGAGCAGTACTTC	CASSVRDLRFGNEQYF
TRBV20-1	TRBJ1-4	-	-	TGCAGTGCTAACGGACAACTTAATGAAAAACTGTTTTTT	CSANGQLNEKLFF
TRBV7-9	TRBJ2-1	-	-	TGTGCCAGCAGCTTACCGACAGGAGATTACAATGAGCAGTTCTTC	CASSLPTGDYNEQFF
TRBV20-1	TRBJ2-3	-	TRBD2	TGCAGTGCTAGACAGGGGCCCTTGGCGGGAGGTTTTTTCTCTGATACGCAGTATTTT	CSARQGPLAGGFFSDTQYF
TRBV11-2	TRBJ1-2	-	-	TGTGCCAGCAGCGTAGGGCCAGATTATGGCTACACCTTC	CASSVGPDYGYTF
TRBV6-2/TRBV6-3	TRBJ1-5	-	-	TGTGCCAGCAGTTACTCAGCGCCGGGCGGCTATCAGCCCCAGCATTTT	CASSYSAPGGYQPQHF
TRBV12-3/TRBV12-4	TRBJ1-2	few	-	TGTGCCAGCAGTGCCGAACACTTTAACTATGGCTACACCTTC	CASSAEHFNYGYTF